This T cell receptor beta chain originates from a study of molecular identifiers for immune sequencing clone quantification. Germline V gives CDR1 SGHRS, CDR2 YFSETQ. The CDR3 is 19 amino acids. V shed 4 bases and J shed 0 bases, with 22 bases lying between them. This clonotype has ten or more counts. Using its own MiXCR run on the PCR reads, TCRdb lists one record per CDR3 protein. The sample contains about 65,000 distinct CDR3 sequences, 15% to 20% of which appear only once. The sequence was collected from a human donor in good health. Some libraries in this study had Jurkat cell RNA spiked in. The chain employs TRBV5-1 and TRBJ2-2; D is unclear. Sequencing was performed on naive CD8+ T cells from blood, with Jurkat cell RNA spiked in. Subset described: FACS-sorted CD8+CD4-CCR7+CD45RA+ naive T cells. CDR3 residues: CASSPLSDWTTTNTGELFF. CDR3 coding DNA: TGCGCCAGCAGCCCATTATCCGACTGGACGACAACGAACACCGGGGAGCTGTTTTTT.